This T cell receptor beta chain was recorded in a study of blood T cell repertoires in COVID-19. Germline V CDR1 and CDR2: MNHEY, SMNVEV (reference sequence). Trimming cost V 5 bases and J 4 bases, with 11 bases left between them. The CDR3 runs 13 residues. Libraries were prepared by immunoSEQ multiplex PCR; TCRdb keeps only in-frame clonotypes and omits some of them. The sample lists 95,000 to 150,000 clones, approximately 74% occurring once. Input material: peripheral blood. The sequence was obtained from an elderly man with COVID-19, enrolled during active disease. This sequence joins TRBV27 and TRBJ1-2, with unresolved D. The CDR3 DNA is TGTGCCAGCAGTCTTCGACACAGCTATGGCTACACCTTC. Protein sequence: CASSLRHSYGYTF.